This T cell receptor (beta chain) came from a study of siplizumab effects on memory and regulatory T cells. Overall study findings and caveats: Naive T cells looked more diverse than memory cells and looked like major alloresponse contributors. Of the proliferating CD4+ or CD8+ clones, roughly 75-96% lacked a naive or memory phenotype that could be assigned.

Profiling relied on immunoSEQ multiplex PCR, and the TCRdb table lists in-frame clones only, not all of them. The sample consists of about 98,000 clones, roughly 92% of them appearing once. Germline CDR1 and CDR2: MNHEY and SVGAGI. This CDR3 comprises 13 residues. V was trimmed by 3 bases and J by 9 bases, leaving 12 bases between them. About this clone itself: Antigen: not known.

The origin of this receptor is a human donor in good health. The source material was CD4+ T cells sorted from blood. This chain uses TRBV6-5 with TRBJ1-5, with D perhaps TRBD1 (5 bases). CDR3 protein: CASSYGGDRPQHF. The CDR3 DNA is TGTGCCAGCAGTTATGGGGGGGATCGGCCCCAGCATTTT.